The 5 T cell receptor beta chains presented below share a single source sample, sequenced in a study of blood T cells in healthy people across ages. A second roughly 6 to 11 cycle PCR used barcoded and J-beta primers. TCRdb recomputed calls from the 5' RACE reads with MiXCR, one row per CDR3 protein. The sample holds 780,000 or so distinct CDR3 sequences, 53% seen once. The sequencing input was blood. These receptors were obtained from an older man in good health.

Here the CDR3 DNA reads TGTGCCACCGCTCCTGTAGCGGGGAACACCTACGAGCAGTACTTC. This translates into CATAPVAGNTYEQYF. This sequence joins TRBV10-3 and TRBJ2-5, with 8 bases fitting TRBD2. The assigned J gene may be wrong: the sequence end matches TRBJ2-7 better. Per germline, CDR1 ENHRY and CDR2 SYGVKD. The CDR3 is 15 amino acids.

The CDR3 region has the DNA TGTGCCAGCTTGCCAGGGGATACGAATGAGCAGTTCTTC. Encoded protein: CASLPGDTNEQFF. The chain couples TRBV2 to TRBJ2-1; possible D gene TRBD1, 6 bases. From germline, CDR1 is SNHLY and CDR2 FYNNEI. V lost 8 bases and J 7 bases, leaving 15 bases between the germline ends. This CDR3 has 13 residues.

The CDR3 region is CASSTGTGQPQHF. CDR3 DNA: TGTGCCAGCAGTACGGGGACAGGGCAGCCCCAGCATTTT. The rearrangement joins TRBV6-6 to TRBJ1-5, with TRBD1 matching 9 bases. Per germline, CDR1 MNHNY and CDR2 SVGAGI (reference sequence). V was clipped by 5 bases and J by 7 bases; unmatched bases: 3. CDR3 size: 13 residues.

This clonotype was counted a few times. The rearrangement links TRBV12-3 or TRBV12-4 to TRBJ2-1; D tentatively fits TRBD1 or TRBD2 (5 bases each). The CDR3 spans 13 residues. Trimming removed 4 bases from V and 8 bases from J, with 12 bases in between. The CDR3 region has the DNA TGTGCCAGCAGTTACTCAGGGAGCCATGAGCAGTTCTTC. It codes for CASSYSGSHEQFF.

The chain carries TRBV6-1 and TRBJ2-7; 9 bases match TRBD2. CDR3 size: 15 residues. From germline, CDR1 is MNHNS and CDR2 SASEGT. The junction had 7 bases not matched to a gene; V was cut back by 0 bases and J by 7 bases. CDR3 DNA: TGTGCCAGCAGTGAAGCGGTAGCGGGGGTGGATGAGCAGTACTTC. Protein: CASSEAVAGVDEQYF.